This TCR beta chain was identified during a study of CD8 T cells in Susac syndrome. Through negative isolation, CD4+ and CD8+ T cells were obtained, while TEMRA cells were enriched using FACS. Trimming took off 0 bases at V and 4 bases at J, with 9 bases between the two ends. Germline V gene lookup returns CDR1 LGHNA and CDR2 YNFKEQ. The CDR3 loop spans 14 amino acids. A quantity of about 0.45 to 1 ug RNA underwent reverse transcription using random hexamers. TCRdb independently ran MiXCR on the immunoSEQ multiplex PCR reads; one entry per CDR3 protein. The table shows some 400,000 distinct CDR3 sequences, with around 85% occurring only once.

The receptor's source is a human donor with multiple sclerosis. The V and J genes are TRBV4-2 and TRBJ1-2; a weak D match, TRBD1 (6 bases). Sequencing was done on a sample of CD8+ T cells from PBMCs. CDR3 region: CASSQDKGGYGYTF. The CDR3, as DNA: TGTGCCAGCAGCCAAGATAAAGGGGGCTATGGCTACACCTTC.